This T cell receptor (beta chain) was captured in a study of shared clonotypes between healthy human individuals. Across the whole study: A donor's plate count was three for CD4 naive and three for CD4 memory; CD8 naive had two and CD8 memory one.

V was pared by 5 bases and J by 7 bases, with 8 bases between. The CDR3 has 12 amino acids. Germline loops: CDR1 MNHEY, CDR2 SMNVEV (reference sequence). Sequencing used immunoSEQ multiplex PCR; TCRdb keeps in-frame clones, though not all of them. The repertoire holds nearly 2 million clones, with approximately 94% as singletons. Positive CCR7 selection of CD45RO-negative cells yielded the naive CD8 cells, and terminally differentiated effector memory CD45RA+ cells were excluded. The TCR sequence derives from a man younger than 35 in good health. The source material was naive CD8+ T cells sorted from blood. The rearrangement uses TRBV27 and TRBJ2-2; D call uncertain. The CDR3: CASSPRDGELFF. CDR3 sequence (DNA): TGTGCCAGCAGTCCCCGTGACGGGGAGCTGTTTTTT.